Below are 5 T cell receptor beta chains sequenced from a single sample in a study of T cells after yellow fever vaccination. MiXCR, applied by TCRdb to the 5' RACE reads, yields one record per CDR3 protein. The sample consists of about 630,000 distinct CDR3 sequences, 9% to 15% of them appearing once. Sequencing was performed on PBMCs, taken on the day of the yellow fever booster vaccination. All receptors come from a man aged 25 to 40 who received the YFV17D yellow fever vaccine.

V is TRBV28 and J is TRBJ2-1, with D tentatively TRBD2 (5 bases). With 5 bases removed from V and 7 bases from J, the gap between germline ends came to 21 bases. The CDR3 sequence is 16 residues long. Germline CDR1 MDHEN, CDR2 SYDVKM. The CDR3 is CASSTGARLRRNEQFF. In nucleotides, the CDR3 is TGTGCCAGCAGTACCGGAGCGCGCTTGAGGAGGAATGAGCAGTTCTTC.

The V and J genes are TRBV6-1 and TRBJ1-2; D perhaps matches TRBD1 (6 bases). There are 16 residues in the CDR3. Trimming removed 4 bases from V and 1 base from J, with 16 bases in between. CDR1 and CDR2 from the germline V gene are MNHNS and SASEGT. In nucleotides, the CDR3 is TGTGCCAGCAGTGCAGGAGGGGACAAGGATAACTATGGCTACACCTTC. Encoded protein: CASSAGGDKDNYGYTF.

The V call is TRBV28, the J call TRBJ2-7; TRBD2 matches 8 bases. The ends lost 6 bases at V and 1 base at J; junction bases unmatched: 8. The CDR3 totals 15 residues. Germline loops: CDR1 MDHEN, CDR2 SYDVKM. CDR3 nucleotides: TGTGCCAGCAGGCTGGCTGCGGGAGGTTCCTACGAGCAGTACTTC. Its protein is CASRLAAGGSYEQYF.

This clonotype was seen ten or more times. V and J are TRBV29-1 and TRBJ2-4, with TRBD1 identical over 8 bases. CDR1 is SQVTM and CDR2 is ANQGSEA in the germline V gene. The trim removed 6 bases at V and 7 bases at J, leaving 2 bases unmatched. CDR3 length equals 11 residues. CDR3 sequence (DNA): TGCAGCGTAAGACAGGGGAACATTCAGTACTTC. Residues: CSVRQGNIQYF.

This clonotype has only a few counts. The chain carries TRBV7-3 and TRBJ2-3, with D unclear. Germline-derived CDR1 and CDR2 are SGHTA and FQGTGA. The CDR3 spans 13 residues. V lost 1 base and J 6 bases, leaving 8 bases between the germline ends. CDR3 DNA: TGTGCCAGCAGCTTAAGTAATCGGGATACGCAGTATTTT. It codes for CASSLSNRDTQYF.